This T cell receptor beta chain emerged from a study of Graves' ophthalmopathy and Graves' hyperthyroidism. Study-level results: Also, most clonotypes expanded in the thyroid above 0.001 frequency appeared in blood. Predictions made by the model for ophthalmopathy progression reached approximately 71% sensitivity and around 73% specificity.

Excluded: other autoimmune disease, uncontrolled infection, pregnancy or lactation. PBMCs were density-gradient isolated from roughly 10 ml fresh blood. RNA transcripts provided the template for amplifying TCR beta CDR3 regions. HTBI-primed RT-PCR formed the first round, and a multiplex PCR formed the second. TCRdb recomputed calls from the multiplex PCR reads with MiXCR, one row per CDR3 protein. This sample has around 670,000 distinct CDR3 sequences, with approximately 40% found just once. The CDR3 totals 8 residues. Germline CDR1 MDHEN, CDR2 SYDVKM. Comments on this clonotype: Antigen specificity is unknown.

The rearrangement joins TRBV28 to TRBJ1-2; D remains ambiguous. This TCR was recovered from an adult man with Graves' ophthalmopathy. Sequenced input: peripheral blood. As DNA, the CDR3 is TGTGGGTCGGGTGGCTACACCTTC. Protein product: CGSGGYTF.